The rows below give T cell receptor beta chains drawn from one sample of a study of blood T cell repertoires in COVID-19. Generated by immunoSEQ multiplex PCR, the TCRdb table keeps only in-frame clones and is missing some. The sample holds roughly 290,000 clones, around nine tenths seen once. Sequencing input: PBMCs or T cells enriched from blood (not recorded which). Every receptor here comes from a woman aged 40 to 50 who had recovered from COVID-19. Each CDR3 is given with its conserved first and last residue. Fields, in order: CDR3 length, D gene, clone size, J gene, V gene, CDR3 DNA, CDR3 protein. The D gene is left open where the match is weak. Only some rows state a clone size, as once, few, many or a class for expanded clones.

>12|.|.|TRBJ2-7|TRBV14
TGTGCCAGCAGCCTACAGAGATACGAGCAGTACTTC
CASSLQRYEQYF
>14|.|medium-sized|TRBJ2-3|TRBV6-5
TGTGCCAGCGCAGAGTGGGACTCCAGGGATACGCAGTATTTT
CASAEWDSRDTQYF
>15|.|once|TRBJ1-2|TRBV5-1
TGCGCCAGCAGCTTGGTTCCCCCAGGGGACTATGGCTACACCTTC
CASSLVPPGDYGYTF
>12|.|.|TRBJ1-1|TRBV2
TGTGCCAGCAGTGTGCTACCTTCCGGAGCTTTCTTT
CASSVLPSGAFF
>13|.|.|TRBJ1-3|TRBV30
TGTGCCTGGAGTGTAAACAGTCGAAACACCATATATTTT
CAWSVNSRNTIYF
>15|TRBD1|.|TRBJ2-2|TRBV11-2
TGTGCCAGCAGCCCAGTACAGGGGGCCACCGGGGAGCTGTTTTTT
CASSPVQGATGELFF
>15|.|.|TRBJ2-2|TRBV6-1
TGTGCCAGCAGTGAGAGTTGGTTAGGAGGCGGGGAGCTGTTTTTT
CASSESWLGGGELFF
>14|.|.|TRBJ1-2|TRBV30
TGTGCCGGGCCGCCCGGCCAGGCCAGCGGTGGCTACACCTTC
CAGPPGQASGGYTF
>16|.|.|TRBJ1-2|TRBV7-9
TGTGCCAGCAGCTTAACCCCGCCGGGACATGGTAATGGCTACACCTTC
CASSLTPPGHGNGYTF
>17|TRBD2|.|TRBJ2-1|TRBV9
TGTGCCAGCAGCTCCGATAGCGGGAGGGGCTCCTACAATGAGCAGTTCTTC
CASSSDSGRGSYNEQFF
>16|TRBD1|.|TRBJ1-6|TRBV9
TGTGCCAGCAGCCCGGGGACAGGGTCGGGGGGTTCACCCCTCCACTTT
CASSPGTGSGGSPLHF
>14|.|once|TRBJ1-3|TRBV6-1
TGTGCCAGCAGTGAAAGGCCGGGGGTGGACACCATATATTTT
CASSERPGVDTIYF
>14|.|.|TRBJ1-2|TRBV7-3
TGTGCCAGCAGGGATACAGGGACCTTCGGAGGCTACACCTTC
CASRDTGTFGGYTF
>12|.|.|TRBJ2-2|TRBV30
TGTGCCTTTTTCCCGCGAACCGGGGAGCTGTTTTTT
CAFFPRTGELFF
>14|.|.|TRBJ2-1|TRBV29-1
TGCAGCGCCCAAACAGACAGAGGATACAATGAGCAGTTCTTC
CSAQTDRGYNEQFF
>14|.|.|TRBJ1-1|TRBV29-1
TGCAGCGTTGGTAGGGGAAGTATCCCCACTGAAGCTTTCTTT
CSVGRGSIPTEAFF
>14|TRBD1|.|TRBJ1-1|TRBV18
TGTGCCAGCTCATCGGACAGGTTGAACACTGAAGCTTTCTTT
CASSSDRLNTEAFF
>14|.|few|TRBJ2-3|TRBV24-1
TGTGCCACCAGTGGTTCCCTTTTCACAGATACGCAGTATTTT
CATSGSLFTDTQYF
>16|TRBD2|.|TRBJ2-1|TRBV7-2
TGTGCCAGCAGCTTAGCTAGCGGGGGGGGTTACAATGAGCAGTTCTTC
CASSLASGGGYNEQFF
>12|.|.|TRBJ1-2|TRBV5-1
TGCGCCAGCAGTATGGACAGTCATGGCTACACCTTC
CASSMDSHGYTF
>14|.|.|TRBJ2-3|TRBV19
TGTGCCAGTAGTCCCGAGCGGGGCACAGATACGCAGTATTTT
CASSPERGTDTQYF
>15|TRBD1|.|TRBJ1-2|TRBV3-1/TRBV3-2
TGTGCCAGCAGCCCAACAGGGGCTCCGGACTATGGCTACACCTTC
CASSPTGAPDYGYTF
>16|TRBD2|.|TRBJ2-1|TRBV24-1
TGTGCCACCAGTGACACGACTAGCGGGGGGGACAATGAGCAGTTCTTC
CATSDTTSGGDNEQFF
>13|TRBD1|.|TRBJ1-1|TRBV18
TGTGCCAGCGCCGACAGGGGCCCCACTGAAGCTTTCTTT
CASADRGPTEAFF
>17|.|few|TRBJ1-2|TRBV27
TGTGCCAGCAGTTTTCTCCTTCCGGGACGGGGGTCGTTCGGCTACACCTTC
CASSFLLPGRGSFGYTF
>14|TRBD1|.|TRBJ2-7|TRBV5-6
TGTGCCAGCAGCTTGGGCAGGGGGTCCTACGAGCAGTACTTC
CASSLGRGSYEQYF
>15|.|.|TRBJ1-1|TRBV6-6
TGTGCCAGCAGTTACCTTACGACGGGGTCCACTGAAGCTTTCTTT
CASSYLTTGSTEAFF
>13|.|.|TRBJ2-2|TRBV2
TGTGCCAGCAGTGAGGTGGCTGGCGGGGAGCTGTTTTTT
CASSEVAGGELFF
>16|TRBD1|.|TRBJ1-2|TRBV29-1
TGCAGCGTTGAAGAACATTTAGTAGGGGGCAGCGGTGGCTACACCTTC
CSVEEHLVGGSGGYTF
>13|.|.|TRBJ1-2|TRBV25-1
TGTGCCAGCAGTGATAGCGGGGGCTATGGCTACACCTTC
CASSDSGGYGYTF
>16|.|.|TRBJ2-1|TRBV18
TGTGCCAGCTCACCAAGGACTCCAAACGACCACAATGAGCAGTTCTTC
CASSPRTPNDHNEQFF
>15|.|.|TRBJ2-7|TRBV5-6
TGTGCCAGCAGGCGGTCGAGTATACGCTCCTACGAGCAGTACTTC
CASRRSSIRSYEQYF
>14|.|.|TRBJ1-1|TRBV7-2
TGTGCCAGCAGTCCCACGCGGGAAAACACTGAAGCTTTCTTT
CASSPTRENTEAFF
>15|.|.|TRBJ1-4|TRBV2
TGTGCCAGCAGCGCGCAGGGATCCGGGTGGGAAAAACTGTTTTTT
CASSAQGSGWEKLFF
>13|TRBD1|.|TRBJ1-2|TRBV5-1
TGCGCCAGCAGTCCAGGACAGGGCTATGGCTACACCTTC
CASSPGQGYGYTF